The rows below give T cell receptor beta chains drawn from one sample of a study of blood T cells in healthy people across ages. TCRdb redid the calling of the 5' RACE reads with MiXCR, one entry per CDR3 protein. The table records hundreds of thousands of distinct CDR3 sequences, nearly 25% of them present only once. These same data were also listed under a study on T cells of mothers and their children.

The sequenced material came from blood. All receptors come from a boy aged 5 to 17 in good health. CDR3s include the opening cysteine and the closing phenylalanine or tryptophan. D genes are given only for firm matches. Clone sizes are given selectively: once, few, many, or a class where the clone is expanded.

clone_size j_call d_call v_call cdr3_aa cdr3_nt
- TRBJ2-1 TRBD2 TRBV2 CASRGRTSGGRRFF TGTGCCAGCAGGGGGAGGACTAGCGGGGGCCGGCGGTTCTTC
few TRBJ1-5 - TRBV7-2 CASSLAPDSNQPQHF TGTGCCAGCAGCTTAGCGCCCGATAGCAATCAGCCCCAGCATTTT
- TRBJ2-1 TRBD1 TRBV4-3 CASSQAGQGRSSYNEQFF TGCGCCAGCAGCCAGGCCGGACAGGGTCGGAGCTCCTACAATGAGCAGTTCTTC
- TRBJ2-7 TRBD2 TRBV19 CASKRSGLAANYEQYF TGTGCCAGTAAGCGTTCCGGACTAGCGGCCAACTACGAGCAGTACTTC
few TRBJ2-5 - TRBV12-2 CASRFQTKESETQYF TGTGCAAGTCGCTTTCAAACTAAGGAGTCGGAGACCCAGTACTTC
- TRBJ2-3 TRBD2 TRBV20-1 CSARTSALDLSMYF TGCAGTGCTCGGACTAGCGCGCTCGACCTCAGCATGTATTTT
- TRBJ1-4 TRBD1 TRBV5-5 CASSTIPGTGTTNEKLFF TGTGCCAGCAGCACCATCCCCGGGACAGGAACAACTAATGAAAAACTGTTTTTT
few TRBJ2-1 - TRBV20-1 CSALSYNEQFF TGCAGTGCTCTTTCCTACAATGAGCAGTTCTTC
few TRBJ2-7 TRBD2 TRBV7-6 CASSLGLREHEQYF TGTGCCAGCAGCTTAGGTTTGCGGGAGCACGAGCAGTACTTC
few TRBJ2-5 TRBD1 TRBV11-3 CASSLEGQAGETQYF TGTGCCAGCAGCTTAGAAGGACAGGCTGGCGAGACCCAGTACTTC
- TRBJ2-5 - TRBV4-2 CASSQELAVQETQYF TGTGCCAGCAGCCAAGAACTAGCAGTCCAAGAGACCCAGTACTTC
few TRBJ1-1 - TRBV13 CASSLAGVRSEAFF TGTGCCAGCAGCTTAGCTGGGGTTAGGAGTGAAGCTTTCTTT
- TRBJ2-7 - TRBV4-1 CASSQDPQDEQYF TGCGCCAGCAGCCAAGATCCCCAGGACGAGCAGTACTTC
- TRBJ2-6 - TRBV5-1 CASSLADPGANVLTF TGCGCCAGCAGCTTGGCGGATCCTGGGGCCAACGTCCTGACTTTC
once TRBJ1-3 - TRBV7-2 CASTSRVESSGNTIYF TGTGCCAGCACCTCTCGGGTCGAAAGCTCTGGAAACACCATATATTTT
- TRBJ1-1 - TRBV12-3/TRBV12-4 CASSFQGMNTEAFF TGTGCCAGCAGTTTTCAGGGGATGAACACTGAAGCTTTCTTT
- TRBJ2-3 - TRBV5-1 CASSWDLTDTQYF TGCGCCAGCAGCTGGGACCTCACAGATACGCAGTATTTT
many TRBJ2-3 TRBD1 TRBV28 CASSLGQGGTQYF TGTGCCAGCAGTTTGGGACAGGGGGGGACGCAGTATTTT
- TRBJ2-5 - TRBV24-1 CATSDLGYGRWGFQETQYF TGTGCCACCAGTGACCTGGGGTACGGCAGGTGGGGGTTCCAAGAGACCCAGTACTTC
many TRBJ2-1 TRBD2 TRBV24-1 CATSEQREPNEQFF TGTGCCACCAGTGAACAGCGGGAGCCAAATGAGCAGTTCTTC
few TRBJ2-1 - TRBV12-3/TRBV12-4 CASRWDGGMNEQFF TGTGCCAGCAGATGGGATGGGGGGATGAATGAGCAGTTCTTC
few TRBJ1-6 TRBD1 TRBV3-1 CASSQDRGSRLGLHF TGTGCCAGCAGCCAAGACAGGGGGTCAAGATTGGGCCTCCACTTT
- TRBJ2-7 TRBD1 TRBV3-1 CASSLPGQGFVEQYF TGTGCCAGCAGCTTGCCGGGACAGGGCTTCGTCGAGCAGTACTTC
few TRBJ2-3 - TRBV12-3/TRBV12-4 CASSGSGARSDTQYF TGTGCCAGCAGTGGTTCGGGGGCGCGTTCAGATACGCAGTATTTT
- TRBJ2-1 - TRBV13 CASSRGAYNEQFF TGTGCCAGCAGCCGCGGAGCCTACAATGAGCAGTTCTTC
- TRBJ2-2 - TRBV29-1 CSVEDSNRNTGELFF TGCAGCGTTGAAGATAGTAACAGAAACACCGGGGAGCTGTTTTTT
few TRBJ2-7 - TRBV24-1 CATSPQGTHSYEQYF TGTGCCACCAGTCCCCAAGGGACACACTCCTACGAGCAGTACTTC
many TRBJ2-1 - TRBV29-1 CSVVGSSYNEQFF TGCAGCGTTGTCGGCAGCTCCTACAATGAGCAGTTCTTC